This entry lists 9 T cell receptor beta chains sequenced from one sample in a study of cytotoxic CD8 clonotypes in ibrutinib-treated CLL. The assay was immunoSEQ multiplex PCR, and TCRdb's table has in-frame clones only and misses some. The table lists approximately 26,000 clones, 70% to 75% of them singletons, with approximately 46% in the top ten. Here the sequenced sample was PBMCs, taken after 12 months of ibrutinib treatment. The receptors were sampled from a human donor with chronic lymphocytic leukemia.

This clone turned up a few times. The chain couples TRBV7-9 to TRBJ1-1; D uncertain. The V gene lost 5 bases and the J gene lost 4 bases, with 5 bases spanning the gap. Germline CDR1 and CDR2: SEHNR and FQNEAQ (reference sequence). The CDR3 length is 11 residues. The CDR3: CASSPSTEAFF. Here the CDR3 DNA reads TGTGCCAGCAGCCCCTCCACTGAAGCTTTCTTT.

The V call is TRBV28, the J call TRBJ1-5; D is unresolved. CDR3 length equals 14 residues. The germline V and J ends were trimmed by 3 bases and 4 bases, with 10 bases remaining between them. Germline V gene data show CDR1 as MDHEN and CDR2 as SYDVKM. CDR3: CASSLVGINQPQHF. CDR3 in DNA: TGTGCCAGCAGTTTGGTGGGGATAAATCAGCCCCAGCATTTT.

This clone was observed a few times. The chain uses TRBV4-1 and TRBJ1-6; 7 bases align to TRBD1. Germline CDR1 MGHRA, CDR2 YSYEKL. The CDR3 spans 17 residues. The trim removed 5 bases at V and 4 bases at J, leaving 11 bases unmatched. CDR3: CASSGHRGILYNSPLHF. In nucleotides, the CDR3 is TGCGCCAGCAGCGGTCACAGGGGAATTTTGTATAATTCACCCCTCCACTTT.

The rearrangement uses TRBV7-2 and TRBJ1-4, with 8 bases that match TRBD1. The V segment lost 4 bases and the J segment 10 bases; nucleotides outside the gene matches: 14. The germline gives CDR1 SGHTA, CDR2 FQGNSA. This CDR3 comprises 16 residues. Written as DNA, the CDR3 is TGTGCCAGCAGCTCCTACACAGGACAGGGTGCAGGAAAACTGTTTTTT. It encodes CASSSYTGQGAGKLFF.

The chain recombines TRBV4-1 with TRBJ1-5; possible D gene TRBD1, 5 bases. The CDR3 length is 15 residues. In germline, CDR1 is MGHRA, CDR2 YSYEKL. The V gene lost 0 bases and the J gene lost 2 bases, with 8 bases spanning the gap. The CDR3 sequence is CASSQEGGGNQPQHF. CDR3 in DNA: TGCGCCAGCAGCCAAGAGGGGGGGGGCAATCAGCCCCAGCATTTT.

The chain recombines TRBV28 with TRBJ1-6; TRBD1 agrees at 7 bases. This CDR3 has 15 amino acids. Germline CDR1 and CDR2: MDHEN and SYDVKM. Losses at the gene ends were 6 bases for V and 7 bases for J; bases not matched to a gene: 9. The CDR3 sequence is CASRPPQGENSPLHF. DNA of the CDR3: TGTGCCAGCAGACCCCCCCAGGGGGAGAATTCACCCCTCCACTTT.

The J gene is TRBJ2-1, the V gene TRBV6-5; perhaps TRBD1 as D (5 bases). Trimming removed 4 bases at V and 3 bases at J, with 13 bases between. There are 15 residues in the CDR3. Germline V lookup: CDR1 MNHEY, CDR2 SVGAGI. CDR3 protein: CASSFTTQGYNEQFF. CDR3 in DNA: TGTGCCAGCAGTTTCACCACTCAGGGCTACAATGAGCAGTTCTTC.

The chain uses TRBV19 and TRBJ2-2; TRBD2 matches at 7 bases. Germline V gene sequence: CDR1 LNHDA, CDR2 SQIVND (reference sequence). The length of the CDR3 is 15 residues. J lost 6 bases, V lost 4 bases, and 8 bases had no gene match. CDR3 nucleotide sequence: TGTGCCAGTAGTACAACGGTGGGGGGGGCCGGGGAGCTGTTTTTT. It encodes CASSTTVGGAGELFF. The full variable domain, its missing parts supplied by reference TRBV19 and TRBJ2-2, is DGGITQSPKYLFRKEGQNVTLSCEQNLNHDAMYWYRQDPGQGLRLIYYSQIVNDFQKGDIAEGYSVSREKKESFPLTVTSAQKNPTAFYLCASSTTVGGAGELFFGEGSRLTVL.

The gene calls are TRBV6-5 and TRBJ1-2; possible D gene TRBD1, 6 bases. CDR1 is MNHEY and CDR2 is SVGAGI in the germline V gene. V was clipped by 6 bases and J by 2 bases, with 13 bases between them. This CDR3 is built from 14 residues. The CDR3 nucleotides are TGTGCCAGCAGCAATCCCGGGACAAACTATGGCTACACCTTC. Translating gives CASSNPGTNYGYTF.